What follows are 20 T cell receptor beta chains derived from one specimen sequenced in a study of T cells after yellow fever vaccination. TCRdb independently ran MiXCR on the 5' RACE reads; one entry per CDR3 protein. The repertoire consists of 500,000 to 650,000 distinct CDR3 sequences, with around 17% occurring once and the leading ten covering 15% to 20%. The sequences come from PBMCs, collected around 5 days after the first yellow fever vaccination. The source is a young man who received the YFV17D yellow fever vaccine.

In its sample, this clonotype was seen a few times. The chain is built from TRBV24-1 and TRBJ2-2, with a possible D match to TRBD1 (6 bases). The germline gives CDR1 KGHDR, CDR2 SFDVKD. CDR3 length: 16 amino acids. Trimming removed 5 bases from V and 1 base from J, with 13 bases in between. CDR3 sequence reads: CATSGGQGKNTGELFF. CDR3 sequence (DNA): TGTGCCACCAGTGGGGGGCAGGGGAAGAACACCGGGGAGCTGTTTTTT.

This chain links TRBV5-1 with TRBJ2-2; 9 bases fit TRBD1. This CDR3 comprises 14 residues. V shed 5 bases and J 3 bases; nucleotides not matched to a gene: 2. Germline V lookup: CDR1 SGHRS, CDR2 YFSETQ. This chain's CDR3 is CASRRDRDTGELFF. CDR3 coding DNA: TGCGCCAGCAGACGGGACAGGGACACCGGGGAGCTGTTTTTT.

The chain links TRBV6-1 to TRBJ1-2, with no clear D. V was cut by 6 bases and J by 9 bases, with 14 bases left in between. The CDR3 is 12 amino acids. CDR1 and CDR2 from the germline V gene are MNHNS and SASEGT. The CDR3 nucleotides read TGTGCCAGCAGCCAATGGCCAGGAAGCTACACCTTC. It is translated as CASSQWPGSYTF.

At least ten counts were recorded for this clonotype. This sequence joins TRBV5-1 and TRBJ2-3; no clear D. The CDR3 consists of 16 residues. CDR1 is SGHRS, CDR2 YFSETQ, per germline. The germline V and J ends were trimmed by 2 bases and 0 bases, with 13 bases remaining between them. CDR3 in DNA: TGCGCCAGCAGCTTAGGTATTGCGGCTAGCACAGATACGCAGTATTTT. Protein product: CASSLGIAASTDTQYF.

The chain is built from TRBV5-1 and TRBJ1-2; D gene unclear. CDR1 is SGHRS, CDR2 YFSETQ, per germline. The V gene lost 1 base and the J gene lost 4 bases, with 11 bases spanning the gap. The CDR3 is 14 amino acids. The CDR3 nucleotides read TGCGCCAGCAGCTTGTCGACGGGCGCCTATGGCTACACCTTC. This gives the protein CASSLSTGAYGYTF.

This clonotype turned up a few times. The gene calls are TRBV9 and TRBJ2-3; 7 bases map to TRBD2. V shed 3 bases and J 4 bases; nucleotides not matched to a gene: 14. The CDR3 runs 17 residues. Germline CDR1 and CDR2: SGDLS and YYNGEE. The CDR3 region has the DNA TGTGCCAGCAGCGAATCTCCGGGACTACGTCTTTCAGATACGCAGTATTTT. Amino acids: CASSESPGLRLSDTQYF. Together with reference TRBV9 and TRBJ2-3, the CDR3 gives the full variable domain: DSGVTQTPKHLITATGQRVTLRCSPRSGDLSVYWYQQSLDQGLQFLIQYYNGEERAKGNILERFSAQQFPDLHSELNLSSLELGDSALYFCASSESPGLRLSDTQYFGPGTRLTVL.

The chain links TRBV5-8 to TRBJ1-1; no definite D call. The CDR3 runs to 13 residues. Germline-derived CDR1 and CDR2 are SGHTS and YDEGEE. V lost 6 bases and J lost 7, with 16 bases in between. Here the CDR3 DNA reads TGTGCCAGCACCCGGGCCTGGGGAGGTGAAGCTTTCTTT. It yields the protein CASTRAWGGEAFF.

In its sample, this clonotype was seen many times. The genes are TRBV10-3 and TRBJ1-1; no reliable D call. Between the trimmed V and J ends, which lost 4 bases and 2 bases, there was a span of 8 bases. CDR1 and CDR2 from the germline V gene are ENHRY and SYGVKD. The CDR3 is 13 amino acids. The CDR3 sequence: CAISVPGNTEAFF. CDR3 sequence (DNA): TGTGCCATCAGTGTCCCGGGTAACACTGAAGCTTTCTTT.

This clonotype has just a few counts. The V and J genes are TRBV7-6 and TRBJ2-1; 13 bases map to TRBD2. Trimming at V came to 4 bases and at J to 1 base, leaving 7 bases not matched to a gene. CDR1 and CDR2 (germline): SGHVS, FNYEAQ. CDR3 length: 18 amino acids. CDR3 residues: CASSSWTSGGPSYNEQFF. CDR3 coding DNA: TGTGCCAGCAGCTCGTGGACTAGCGGGGGCCCTTCCTACAATGAGCAGTTCTTC.

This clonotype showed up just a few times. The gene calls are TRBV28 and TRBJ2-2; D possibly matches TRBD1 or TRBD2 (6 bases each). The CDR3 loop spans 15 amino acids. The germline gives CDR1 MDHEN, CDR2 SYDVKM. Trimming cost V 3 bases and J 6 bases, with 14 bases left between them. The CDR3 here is CASSLVRGVAGELFF. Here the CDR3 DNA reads TGTGCCAGCAGTTTGGTTAGGGGGGTCGCCGGGGAGCTGTTTTTT.

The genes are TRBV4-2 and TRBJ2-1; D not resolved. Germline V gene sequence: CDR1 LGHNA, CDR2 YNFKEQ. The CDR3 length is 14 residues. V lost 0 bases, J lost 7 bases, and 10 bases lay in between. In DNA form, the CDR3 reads TGTGCCAGCAGCCAAGATACGGCCGGTAATGAGCAGTTCTTC. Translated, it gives CASSQDTAGNEQFF.

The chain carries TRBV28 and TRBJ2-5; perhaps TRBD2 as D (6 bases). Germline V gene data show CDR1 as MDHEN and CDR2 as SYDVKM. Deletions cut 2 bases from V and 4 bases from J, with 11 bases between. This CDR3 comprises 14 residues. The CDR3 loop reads CASSLGGDLETQYF. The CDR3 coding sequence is TGTGCCAGCAGTTTAGGCGGGGATCTAGAGACCCAGTACTTC.

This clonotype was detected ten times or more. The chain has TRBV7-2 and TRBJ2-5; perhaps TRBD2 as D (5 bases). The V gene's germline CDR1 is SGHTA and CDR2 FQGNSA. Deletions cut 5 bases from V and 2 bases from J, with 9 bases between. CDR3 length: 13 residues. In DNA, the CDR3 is TGTGCCAGCAGCCGGAGGACGCAAGAGACCCAGTACTTC. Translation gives CASSRRTQETQYF.

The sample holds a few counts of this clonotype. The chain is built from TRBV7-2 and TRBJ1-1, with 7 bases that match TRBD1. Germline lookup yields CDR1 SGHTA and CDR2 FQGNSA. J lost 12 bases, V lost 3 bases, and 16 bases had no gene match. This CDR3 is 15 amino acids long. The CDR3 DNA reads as TGTGCCAGCAGCTTTACGAGTGGGACAGCTCTCCTTCCTTTCTTT. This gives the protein CASSFTSGTALLPFF.

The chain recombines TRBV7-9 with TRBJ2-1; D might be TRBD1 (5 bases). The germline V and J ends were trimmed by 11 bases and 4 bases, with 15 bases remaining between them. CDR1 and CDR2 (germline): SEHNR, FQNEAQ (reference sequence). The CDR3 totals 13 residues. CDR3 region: CAGTRAEYNEQFF. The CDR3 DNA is TGTGCCGGCACCAGGGCGGAATACAATGAGCAGTTCTTC. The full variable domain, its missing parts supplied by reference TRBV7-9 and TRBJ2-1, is DTGVSQNPRHKITKRGQNVTFRCDPISEHNRLYWYRQTLGQGPEFLTYFQNEAQLEKSRLLSDRFSAERPKGSFSTLEIQRTEQGDSAMYLCAGTRAEYNEQFFGPGTRLTVL.

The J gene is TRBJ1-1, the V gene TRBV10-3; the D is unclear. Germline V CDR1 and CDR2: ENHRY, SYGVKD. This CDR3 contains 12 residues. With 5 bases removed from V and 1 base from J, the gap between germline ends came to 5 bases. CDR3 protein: CAISYQNTEAFF. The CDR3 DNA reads TGTGCCATCAGTTACCAGAACACTGAAGCTTTCTTT.

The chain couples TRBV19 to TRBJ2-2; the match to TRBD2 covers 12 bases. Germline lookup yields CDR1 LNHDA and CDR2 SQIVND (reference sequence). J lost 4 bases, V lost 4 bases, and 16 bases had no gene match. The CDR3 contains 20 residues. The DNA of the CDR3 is TGTGCCAGTAGTACAGAGACTAGCGGGGGCCTGGAATGGTTCACCGGGGAGCTGTTTTTT. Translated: CASSTETSGGLEWFTGELFF.

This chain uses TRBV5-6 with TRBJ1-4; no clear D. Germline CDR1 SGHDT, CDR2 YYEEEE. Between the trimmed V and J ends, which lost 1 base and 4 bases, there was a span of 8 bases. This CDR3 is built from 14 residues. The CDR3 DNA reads TGTGCCAGCAGCTTGAAGCGGTTTAATGAAAAACTGTTTTTT. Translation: CASSLKRFNEKLFF.

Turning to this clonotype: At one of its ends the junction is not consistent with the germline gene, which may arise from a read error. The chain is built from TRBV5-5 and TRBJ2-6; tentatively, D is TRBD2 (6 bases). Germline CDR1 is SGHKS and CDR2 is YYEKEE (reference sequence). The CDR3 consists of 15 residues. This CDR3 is CASTWGPPGGNVLTF. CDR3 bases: TGTGCCAGCACCTGGGGACCGCCCGGGGGCAACGTCCTGACTTTC. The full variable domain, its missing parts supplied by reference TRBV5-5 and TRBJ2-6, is DAGVTQSPTHLIKTRGQQVTLRCSPISGHKSVSWYQQVLGQGPQFIFQYYEKEERGRGNFPDRFSARQFPNYSSELNVNALLLGDSALYLCASTWGPPGGNVLTFGAGSRLTVL.

This CDR3 reads CASSYSELLGYTF. The CDR3 nucleotides are TGTGCCAGCAGTTACTCGGAGTTACTTGGCTACACCTTC. The genes are TRBV6-5 and TRBJ1-2; no firm D call. The germline gives CDR1 MNHEY, CDR2 SVGAGI. V lost 0 bases and J lost 7, with 9 bases in between. The CDR3 has 13 amino acids.